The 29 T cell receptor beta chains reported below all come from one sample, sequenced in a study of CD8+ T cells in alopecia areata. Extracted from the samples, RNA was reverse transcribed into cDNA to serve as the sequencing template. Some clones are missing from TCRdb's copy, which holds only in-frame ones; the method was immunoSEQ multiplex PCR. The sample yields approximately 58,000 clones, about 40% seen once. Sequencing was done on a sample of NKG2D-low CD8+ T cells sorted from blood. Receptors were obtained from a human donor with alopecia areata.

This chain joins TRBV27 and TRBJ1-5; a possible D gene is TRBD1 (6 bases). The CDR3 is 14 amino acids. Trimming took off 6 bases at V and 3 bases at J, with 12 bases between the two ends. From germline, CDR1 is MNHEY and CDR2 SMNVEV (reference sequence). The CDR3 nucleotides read TGTGCCAGCAGACACGGACAGATCAATCAGCCCCAGCATTTT. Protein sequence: CASRHGQINQPQHF.

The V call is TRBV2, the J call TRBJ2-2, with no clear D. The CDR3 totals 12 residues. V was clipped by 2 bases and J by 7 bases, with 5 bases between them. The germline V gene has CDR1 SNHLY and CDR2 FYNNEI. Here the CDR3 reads CASSEFFGELFF. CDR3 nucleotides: TGTGCCAGCAGTGAATTTTTCGGGGAGCTGTTTTTT.

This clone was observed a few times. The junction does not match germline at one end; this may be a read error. The CDR3: CASSIGIQPQHF. The CDR3 DNA is TGTGCCAGCAGCATAGGGATTCAGCCCCAGCATTTT. This chain joins TRBV13 and TRBJ1-5; no reliable D call. The germline V gene has CDR1 PRHDT and CDR2 FYEKMQ (reference sequence). The CDR3 length is 12 residues.

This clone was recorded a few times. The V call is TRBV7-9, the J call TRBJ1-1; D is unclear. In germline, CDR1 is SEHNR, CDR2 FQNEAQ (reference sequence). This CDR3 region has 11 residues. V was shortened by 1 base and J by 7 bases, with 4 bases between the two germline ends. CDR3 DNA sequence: TGTGCCAGCAGCTTAGAGTTTGAAGCTTTCTTT. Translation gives CASSLEFEAFF. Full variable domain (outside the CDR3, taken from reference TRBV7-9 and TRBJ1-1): DTGVSQNPRHKITKRGQNVTFRCDPISEHNRLYWYRQTLGQGPEFLTYFQNEAQLEKSRLLSDRFSAERPKGSFSTLEIQRTEQGDSAMYLCASSLEFEAFFGQGTRLTVV.

The CDR3 loop is CASSPRGLSSNQPQHF. The CDR3 DNA reads as TGCGCCAGCAGCCCGCGGGGGCTCTCGAGCAATCAGCCCCAGCATTTT. V and J are TRBV4-1 and TRBJ1-5; D may be TRBD1 (6 bases). Germline CDR1 and CDR2: MGHRA and YSYEKL. The CDR3 runs 16 residues. V gave up 4 bases and J gave up 1 base, with 14 bases separating them.

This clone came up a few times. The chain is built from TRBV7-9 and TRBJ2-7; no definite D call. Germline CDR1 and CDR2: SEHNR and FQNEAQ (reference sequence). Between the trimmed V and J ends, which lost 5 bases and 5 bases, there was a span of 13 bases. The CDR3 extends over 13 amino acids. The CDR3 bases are TGTGCCAGCAGCCCTAGTGGCCGGAACGAGCAGTACTTC. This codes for CASSPSGRNEQYF.

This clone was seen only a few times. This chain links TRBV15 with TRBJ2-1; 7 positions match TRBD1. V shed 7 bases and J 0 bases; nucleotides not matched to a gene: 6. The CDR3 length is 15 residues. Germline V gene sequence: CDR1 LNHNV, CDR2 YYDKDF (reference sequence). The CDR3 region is CATKPDRSSYNEQFF. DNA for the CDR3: TGTGCCACCAAGCCGGACAGGAGCTCCTACAATGAGCAGTTCTTC.

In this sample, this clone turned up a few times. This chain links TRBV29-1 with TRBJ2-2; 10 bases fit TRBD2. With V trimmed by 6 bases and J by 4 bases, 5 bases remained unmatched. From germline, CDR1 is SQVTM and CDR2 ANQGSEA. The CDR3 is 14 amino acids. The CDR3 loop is CSVKREGTTGELFF. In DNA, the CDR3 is TGCAGCGTGAAGCGGGAGGGAACCACCGGGGAGCTGTTTTTT.

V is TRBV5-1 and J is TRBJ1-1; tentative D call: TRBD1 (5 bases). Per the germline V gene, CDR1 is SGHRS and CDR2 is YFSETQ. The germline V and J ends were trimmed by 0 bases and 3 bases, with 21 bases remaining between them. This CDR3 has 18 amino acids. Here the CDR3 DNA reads TGCGCCAGCAGCTTGGAACTCCCCCTCGGCAGGGAGGACACTGAAGCTTTCTTT. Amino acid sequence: CASSLELPLGREDTEAFF. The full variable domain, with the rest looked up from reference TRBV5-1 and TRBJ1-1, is KAGVTQTPRYLIKTRGQQVTLSCSPISGHRSVSWYQQTPGQGLQFLFEYFSETQRNKGNFPGRFSGRQFSNSRSEMNVSTLELGDSALYLCASSLELPLGREDTEAFFGQGTRLTVV.

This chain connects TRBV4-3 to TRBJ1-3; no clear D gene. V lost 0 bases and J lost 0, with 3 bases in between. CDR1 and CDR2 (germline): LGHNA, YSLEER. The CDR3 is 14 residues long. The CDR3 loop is CASSQEISGNTIYF. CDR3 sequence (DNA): TGCGCCAGCAGCCAAGAAATCTCTGGAAACACCATATATTTT.

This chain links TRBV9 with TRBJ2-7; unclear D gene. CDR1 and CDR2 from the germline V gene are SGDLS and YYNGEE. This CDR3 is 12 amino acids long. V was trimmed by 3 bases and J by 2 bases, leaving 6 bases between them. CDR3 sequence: CASSADAYEQYF. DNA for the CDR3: TGTGCCAGCAGCGCAGACGCCTACGAGCAGTACTTC.

The CDR3 DNA sequence: TGTGCCAGCAGCCCCTCCGGGACAGGGGGCATCGGGGAGCTGTTTTTT. Translating gives CASSPSGTGGIGELFF. The rearrangement links TRBV7-3 to TRBJ2-2; 12 bases are shared with TRBD1. Germline V gene sequence: CDR1 SGHTA, CDR2 FQGTGA. Losses at the gene ends were 5 bases for V and 7 bases for J; bases not matched to a gene: 8. This CDR3 comprises 16 residues. Full variable domain (rest looked up from reference TRBV7-3 and TRBJ2-2): GAGVSQTPSNKVTEKGKYVELRCDPISGHTALYWYRQSLGQGPEFLIYFQGTGAADDSGLPNDRFFAVRPEGSVSTLKIQRTERGDSAVYLCASSPSGTGGIGELFFGEGSRLTVL.

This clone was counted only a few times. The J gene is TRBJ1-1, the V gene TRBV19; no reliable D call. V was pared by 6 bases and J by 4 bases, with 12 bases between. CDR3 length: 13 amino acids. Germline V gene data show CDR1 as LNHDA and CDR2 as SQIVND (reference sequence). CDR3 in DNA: TGTGCCAGTAGGGACCTTCGAGGCACTGAAGCTTTCTTT. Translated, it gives CASRDLRGTEAFF.

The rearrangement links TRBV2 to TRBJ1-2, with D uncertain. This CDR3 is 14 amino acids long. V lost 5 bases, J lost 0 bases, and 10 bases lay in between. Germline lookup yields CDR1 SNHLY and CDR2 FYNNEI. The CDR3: CASSLRTANYGYTF. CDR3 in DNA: TGTGCCAGCAGTCTGCGGACGGCTAACTATGGCTACACCTTC.

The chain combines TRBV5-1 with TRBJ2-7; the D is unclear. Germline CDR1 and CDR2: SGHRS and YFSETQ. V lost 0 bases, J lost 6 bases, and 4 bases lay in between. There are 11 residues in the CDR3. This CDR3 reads CASSLAGEQYF. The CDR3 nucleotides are TGCGCCAGCAGCTTGGCGGGCGAGCAGTACTTC.

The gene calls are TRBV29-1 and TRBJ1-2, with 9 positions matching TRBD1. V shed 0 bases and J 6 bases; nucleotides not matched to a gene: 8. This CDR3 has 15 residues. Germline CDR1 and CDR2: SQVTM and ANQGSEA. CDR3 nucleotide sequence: TGCAGCGTTGAAGATGGGACAGGGAAACGGGATGGCTACACCTTC. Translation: CSVEDGTGKRDGYTF.

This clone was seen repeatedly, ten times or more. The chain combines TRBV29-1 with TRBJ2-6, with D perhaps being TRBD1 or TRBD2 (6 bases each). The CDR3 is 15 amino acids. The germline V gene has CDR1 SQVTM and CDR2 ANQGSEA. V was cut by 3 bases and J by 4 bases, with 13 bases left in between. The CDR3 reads CSVEEGGSGANVLTF. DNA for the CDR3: TGCAGCGTTGAGGAGGGGGGATCAGGGGCCAACGTCCTGACTTTC. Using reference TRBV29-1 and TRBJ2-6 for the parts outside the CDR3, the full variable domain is SAVISQKPSRDICQRGTSLTIQCQVDSQVTMMFWYRQQPGQSLTLIATANQGSEATYESGFVIDKFPISRPNLTFSTLTVSNMSPEDSSIYLCSVEEGGSGANVLTFGAGSRLTVL.

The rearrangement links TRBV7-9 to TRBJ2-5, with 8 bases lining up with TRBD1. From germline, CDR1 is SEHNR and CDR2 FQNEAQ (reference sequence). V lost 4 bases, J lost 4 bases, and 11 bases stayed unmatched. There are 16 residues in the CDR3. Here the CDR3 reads CASSSLLAGGRETQYF. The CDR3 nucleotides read TGTGCCAGCAGCTCTCTCCTTGCAGGGGGCAGAGAGACCCAGTACTTC.

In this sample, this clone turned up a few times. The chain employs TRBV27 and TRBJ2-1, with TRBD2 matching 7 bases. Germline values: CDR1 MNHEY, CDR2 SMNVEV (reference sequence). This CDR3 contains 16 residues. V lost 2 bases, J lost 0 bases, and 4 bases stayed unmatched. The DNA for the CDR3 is TGTGCCAGCAGTTTAACTAGCGAGAGCTCCTACAATGAGCAGTTCTTC. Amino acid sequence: CASSLTSESSYNEQFF.

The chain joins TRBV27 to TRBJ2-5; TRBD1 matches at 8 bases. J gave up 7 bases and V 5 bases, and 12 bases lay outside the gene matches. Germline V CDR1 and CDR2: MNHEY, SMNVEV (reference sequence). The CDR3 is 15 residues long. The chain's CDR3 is CASSPSTGDMVTQYF. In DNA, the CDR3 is TGTGCCAGCAGTCCCTCGACAGGGGATATGGTGACCCAGTACTTC.

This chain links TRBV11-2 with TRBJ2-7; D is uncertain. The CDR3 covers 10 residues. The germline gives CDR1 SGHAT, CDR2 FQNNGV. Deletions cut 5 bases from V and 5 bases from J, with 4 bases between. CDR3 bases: TGTGCCAGCAGCCGAAACGAGCAGTACTTC. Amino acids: CASSRNEQYF.

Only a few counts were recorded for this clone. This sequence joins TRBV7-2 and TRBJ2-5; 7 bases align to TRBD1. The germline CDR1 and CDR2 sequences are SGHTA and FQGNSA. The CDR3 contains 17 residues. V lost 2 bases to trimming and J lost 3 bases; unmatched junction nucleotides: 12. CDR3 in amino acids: CASSLRVGRGYEETQYF. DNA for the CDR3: TGTGCCAGCAGCTTAAGAGTGGGCAGGGGGTATGAAGAGACCCAGTACTTC. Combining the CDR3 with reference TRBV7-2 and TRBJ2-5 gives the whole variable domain GAGVSQSPSNKVTEKGKDVELRCDPISGHTALYWYRQSLGQGLEFLIYFQGNSAPDKSGLPSDRFSAERTGGSVSTLTIQRTQQEDSAVYLCASSLRVGRGYEETQYFGPGTRLLVL.

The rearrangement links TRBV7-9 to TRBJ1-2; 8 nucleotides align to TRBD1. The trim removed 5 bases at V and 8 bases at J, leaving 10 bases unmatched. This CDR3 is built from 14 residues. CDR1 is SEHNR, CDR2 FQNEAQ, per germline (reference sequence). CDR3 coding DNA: TGTGCCAGCAGCCCAGTTGGGACAGGCAGCGGCTACACCTTC. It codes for CASSPVGTGSGYTF.

The CDR3 DNA reads TGCAGCGTTGACGGACAAGAGACCCAGTACTTC. Amino acids: CSVDGQETQYF. This chain links TRBV29-1 with TRBJ2-5; D is undetermined. The V and J ends lost 3 bases and 2 bases respectively, with 4 bases between them. Germline V gives CDR1 SQVTM, CDR2 ANQGSEA. This CDR3 contains 11 residues.

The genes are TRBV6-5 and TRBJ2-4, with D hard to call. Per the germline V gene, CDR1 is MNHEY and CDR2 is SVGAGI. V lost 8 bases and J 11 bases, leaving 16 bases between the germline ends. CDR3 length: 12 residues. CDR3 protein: CASSADRRVQYF. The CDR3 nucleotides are TGTGCCAGCTCGGCTGACCGCCGAGTTCAGTACTTC.

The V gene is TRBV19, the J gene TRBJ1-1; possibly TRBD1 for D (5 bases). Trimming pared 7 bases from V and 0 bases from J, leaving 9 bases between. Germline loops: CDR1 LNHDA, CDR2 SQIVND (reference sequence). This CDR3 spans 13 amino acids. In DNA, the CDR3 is TGTGCCAGTAACCCAGGGCTGAACACTGAAGCTTTCTTT. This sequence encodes CASNPGLNTEAFF.

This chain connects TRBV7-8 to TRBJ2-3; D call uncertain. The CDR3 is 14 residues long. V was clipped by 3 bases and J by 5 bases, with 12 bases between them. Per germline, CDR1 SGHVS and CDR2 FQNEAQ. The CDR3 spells CASSFFPTEDTQYF. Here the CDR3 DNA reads TGTGCCAGCAGCTTTTTTCCGACCGAAGATACGCAGTATTTT.

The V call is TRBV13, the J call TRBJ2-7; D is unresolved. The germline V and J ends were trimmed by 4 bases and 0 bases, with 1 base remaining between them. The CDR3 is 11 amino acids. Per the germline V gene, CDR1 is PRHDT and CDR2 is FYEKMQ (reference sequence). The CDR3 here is CASSSSYEQYF. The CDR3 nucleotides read TGTGCCAGCAGCTCCTCCTACGAGCAGTACTTC. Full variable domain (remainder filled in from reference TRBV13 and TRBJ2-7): AAGVIQSPRHLIKEKRETATLKCYPIPRHDTVYWYQQGPGQDPQFLISFYEKMQSDKGSIPDRFSAQQFSDYHSELNMSSLELGDSALYFCASSSSYEQYFGPGTRLTVT.

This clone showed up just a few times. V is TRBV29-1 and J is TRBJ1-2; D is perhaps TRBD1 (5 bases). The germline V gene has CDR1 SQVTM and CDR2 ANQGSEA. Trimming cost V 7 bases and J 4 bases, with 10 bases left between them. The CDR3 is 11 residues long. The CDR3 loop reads CSADTRYGYTF. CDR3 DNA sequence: TGCAGCGCGGACACACGCTATGGCTACACCTTC. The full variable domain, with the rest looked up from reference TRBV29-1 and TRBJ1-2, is SAVISQKPSRDICQRGTSLTIQCQVDSQVTMMFWYRQQPGQSLTLIATANQGSEATYESGFVIDKFPISRPNLTFSTLTVSNMSPEDSSIYLCSADTRYGYTFGSGTRLTVV.